This TCR beta chain emerged from a study of T cells in localized non-small cell lung cancer (dated by TCRdb to the early 2020s). Background on the whole study: The study examined T cell repertoires in under 300 patients with early-stage NSCLC and compared tumors with uninvolved tumor-adjacent lungs. The cohort comprised approximately 240 treatment-naïve NSCLC patients with resected, localized lung tumors. The mean age of the NSCLC patients was roughly 70 years, with 120 to 150 men and 107 women.

At diagnosis, tumor, uninvolved tumor-adjacent lung and peripheral blood were collected and then preserved as a mix of FFPE and fresh-frozen material. For TCR repertoire profiling, blood samples were analyzed as peripheral blood mononuclear cells. Results the study describes overall, beyond this receptor: Uninvolved tumor-adjacent lung showed the highest T cell clonality, higher than tumor, which suggests more focused antigenic responses in the uninvolved tumor-adjacent lung. Because multi-region sequencing of the tumors was not done, intratumor heterogeneity could not be ruled out. Longer overall survival was associated with higher blood T cell density, whereas shorter survival was associated with higher adjacent-lung clonality. Since the design was exploratory, TCR variables were selected using unadjusted p-values with no false-discovery rate correction. A median of approximately 53 of the top 100 tumor clones turned up in the paired uninvolved adjacent lung, and 25 to 35 of those clones also ranked among the top 100 of that same adjacent lung.

On this clone itself: Its antigen remains unidentified. No base-level quality is on record; no much larger clone is a single base apart.

TCR beta CDR3 regions were sequenced from DNA using the immunoSEQ Assay. The source study handled its data this way. To compute T cell density, TCR beta template counts were normalized to usable DNA, which was estimated by amplifying housekeeping genes. The preseqR package was used to estimate richness by extrapolating to 400,000 templates for PBMC samples and to 120,000 templates for tissue samples. Clonality was calculated as one minus Pielou's evenness. Differential abundance testing on productive amino-acid clonotypes, with a minimum total count of 5 and an alpha of 0.1, was used to identify tissue-enriched TCRs. Repertoire overlap between compartments was quantified with the Jaccard Index and Morisita Overlap Index. TCR beta CDR3s were clustered by GLIPH together with public tetramer-defined viral CDR3s, and at least three viral sequences plus V-gene enrichment were required for viral motifs. The clones in this table, taken by TCRdb from immuneACCESS, are in-frame only. Not every clone is retained; where verified, under half of the shortfall comes from an unresolved V gene, and the cause of the rest is unknown. The DNA was the basis for D and trimming; V, J and clone size are from that table. The sample has about 48,000 clones on record, 77% of them singletons. About 15% of the sample is held by the ten biggest clonotypes.

The CDR3 has 13 amino acids, counting the end cysteine and phenylalanine. This entry keeps only the CDR3 DNA: 39 bases, framed from base 1. The V end gives up 3 bases and the J end 7 bases, leaving 3 bases in the junction not matched to a gene. The germline V gene specifies LGHNA as CDR1 and YSLEER as CDR2. The sequence links TRBV4-3 to TRBJ2-5, with 9 bases matching TRBD2. The source was peripheral blood, collected before any cancer treatment. The receptor was isolated from a man aged 35-75 years with stage I squamous cell lung carcinoma. The nucleotide sequence reads as follows: TGCGCCAGCAGCCAGGGACTAGCTGGGACCCAGTACTTC. It translates as CASSQGLAGTQYF.